The entry below gives a single T cell receptor beta chain sequence along with its context. V shed 2 bases and J shed 3 bases, with 5 bases lying between them. CDR3 size: 13 residues. This entry belongs to a study of control samples from healthy donors and cancer patients. The assay was immunoSEQ multiplex PCR, and TCRdb's table has in-frame clones only and misses some. There are some 100,000 clones in the sample; approximately 90% occur only once, and about 4.2% lies in the top ten. The specimen sequenced was blood. The chain uses TRBV12-3 or TRBV12-4 and TRBJ1-5; no reliable D call. The sequence was obtained from a human donor in good health. The donor label of this sample is uncertain. The CDR3 loop reads CASSLTTNQPQHF. In nucleotides, the CDR3 is TGTGCCAGCAGTTTAACCACCAATCAGCCCCAGCATTTT.